The 8 T cell receptor beta chains listed next were all sequenced from one sample in a study of blood T cell repertoires in COVID-19. Repertoires were generated with immunoSEQ multiplex PCR, while TCRdb's copy carries only in-frame clones and drops some. Of about 210,000 clones listed, about 92% were seen once; the top ten hold 0.95% to 1.5%. Material for sequencing was peripheral blood. The source is a man aged 25-45 years with acute or convalescent COVID-19.

This clone appeared a single time. The junction shows a germline mismatch at one end, possibly a read error. The CDR3 region is CASSQATGENEKLFF. DNA of the CDR3: TGTGCCAGCAGTCAAGCGACGGGGGAAAACGAAAAACTGTTTTTT. J is TRBJ1-4 and V is TRBV6-1, with a tentative D call TRBD1 (5 bases). This CDR3 is built from 15 residues. Germline V gives CDR1 MNHNS, CDR2 SASEGT.

V usage is TRBV4-1 and J usage is TRBJ2-3, with TRBD1 as a possible D gene (5 bases). The germline gives CDR1 MGHRA, CDR2 YSYEKL. The CDR3 is 15 residues long. V was cut by 0 bases and J by 1 base, with 8 bases left in between. Written as DNA, the CDR3 is TGCGCCAGCAGCCAAGATGAAGGGGGCACAGATACGCAGTATTTT. It is translated as CASSQDEGGTDTQYF.

This chain joins TRBV5-8 and TRBJ1-2; D is possibly TRBD1 (5 bases). CDR1 and CDR2 from the germline V gene are SGHTS and YDEGEE. The CDR3 contains 15 residues. V lost 4 bases to trimming and J lost 4 bases, with 17 bases between them. CDR3 protein: CASSLGGTDFYGYTF. CDR3 DNA sequence: TGTGCCAGCAGCCTCGGGGGGACTGACTTCTATGGCTACACCTTC.

V and J are TRBV5-1 and TRBJ2-2; 8 bases line up with TRBD1. V dropped 1 base and J dropped 5; count of bases not matched to a gene: 10. This CDR3 region has 17 residues. Germline V gene data show CDR1 as SGHRS and CDR2 as YFSETQ. CDR3 region: CASSLYLGQGMTGELFF. The CDR3 DNA reads TGCGCCAGCAGCTTGTATCTCGGACAGGGTATGACCGGGGAGCTGTTTTTT.

This chain joins TRBV7-6 and TRBJ2-1; 12 nucleotides match TRBD2. Germline V gives CDR1 SGHVS, CDR2 FNYEAQ. Losses at the gene ends were 5 bases for V and 0 bases for J; bases not matched to a gene: 8. The CDR3 spans 18 residues. The chain's CDR3 is CASSLRLAGDSSYNEQFF. In DNA form, the CDR3 reads TGTGCCAGCAGCCTAAGACTAGCGGGGGATAGCTCCTACAATGAGCAGTTCTTC.

The chain combines TRBV5-1 with TRBJ2-7; 7 bases map to TRBD1. The CDR3 extends over 16 amino acids. Germline assignment: CDR1 SGHRS and CDR2 YFSETQ. Trimming took 4 bases from V and 0 from J; bases not matched to a gene: 10. The CDR3 region is CASSAILRGSSYEQYF. Written as DNA, the CDR3 is TGCGCCAGCAGCGCGATCCTCAGGGGGAGCTCCTACGAGCAGTACTTC.

The chain recombines TRBV3-1 (or the pseudogene TRBV3-2) with TRBJ2-7; TRBD2 aligns across 10 bases. CDR1 is LGHDT, CDR2 YNNKEL, per germline (reference sequence). J gave up 1 base and V 6 bases, and 6 bases lay outside the gene matches. The CDR3 sequence is 15 residues long. Here the CDR3 DNA reads TGTGCCAGCAGAACTAGCGGGATAGGATCCTACGAGCAGTACTTC. Translation gives CASRTSGIGSYEQYF.

In DNA form, the CDR3 reads TGTGCCAGCAGTTTAAACAGGGCTTACACAGATACGCAGTATTTT. Protein sequence: CASSLNRAYTDTQYF. The V call is TRBV28, the J call TRBJ2-3; D is perhaps TRBD1 (6 bases). CDR1 is MDHEN, CDR2 SYDVKM, per germline. The CDR3 spans 15 residues. Trimming shortened V by 2 bases and J by 2 bases, and 11 bases separated the two germline ends.